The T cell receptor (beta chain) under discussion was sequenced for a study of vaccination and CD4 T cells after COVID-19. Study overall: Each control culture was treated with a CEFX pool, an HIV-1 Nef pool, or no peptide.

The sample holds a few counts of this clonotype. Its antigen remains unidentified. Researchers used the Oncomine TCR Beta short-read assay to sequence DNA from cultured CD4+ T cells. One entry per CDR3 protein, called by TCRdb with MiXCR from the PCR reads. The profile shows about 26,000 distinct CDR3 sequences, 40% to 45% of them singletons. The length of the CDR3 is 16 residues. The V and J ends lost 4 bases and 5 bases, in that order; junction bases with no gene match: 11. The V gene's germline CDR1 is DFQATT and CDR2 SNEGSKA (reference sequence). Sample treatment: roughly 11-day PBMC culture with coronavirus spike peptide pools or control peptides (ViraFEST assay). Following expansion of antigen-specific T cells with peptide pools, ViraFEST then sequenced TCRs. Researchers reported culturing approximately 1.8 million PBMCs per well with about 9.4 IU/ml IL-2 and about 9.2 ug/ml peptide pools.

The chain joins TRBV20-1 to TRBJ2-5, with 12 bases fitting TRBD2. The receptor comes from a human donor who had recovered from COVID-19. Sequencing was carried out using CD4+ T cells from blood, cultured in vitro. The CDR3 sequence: CSATGLAGPQKETQYF. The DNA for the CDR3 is TGCAGTGCTACGGGACTAGCGGGCCCCCAAAAGGAGACCCAGTACTTC.